These 22 T cell receptor beta chains were sequenced from one sample in a study of T-cell reconstitution after alpha-beta-depleted transplantation in children. Unique molecular identifiers were incorporated during preparation of the TCRbeta library. TCRdb called the PCR reads again in MiXCR, with one record for every CDR3 protein. Of roughly 66,000 distinct CDR3 sequences listed, approximately 5% were seen once; the top ten hold approximately 19%. The specimen comprised PBMCs, mostly from graft donor cells, sampled 180 days after TCRalphabeta/CD19-depleted stem cell transplant. Receptors were obtained from a boy younger than two who had a stem cell transplant for acute myeloid leukemia, so the T cells may come from the graft donor.

This clonotype was counted ten times or more. The chain's CDR3 is CASSLDGVYGYTF. CDR3 nucleotides: TGTGCCAGCAGTTTAGACGGCGTCTATGGCTACACCTTC. The rearrangement uses TRBV12-3 or TRBV12-4 and TRBJ1-2; D is uncertain. The V gene lost 1 base and the J gene lost 4 bases, with 7 bases spanning the gap. The CDR3 runs 13 residues.

This clonotype showed up many times. The V gene is TRBV4-1, the J gene TRBJ1-6, with 7 bases identical to TRBD1. CDR3 length: 16 residues. V gave up 0 bases and J gave up 8 bases; unmatched junction bases: 7. Germline lookup yields CDR1 MGHRA and CDR2 YSYEKL. In DNA form, the CDR3 reads TGCGCCAGCAGCCAAGATGAAACAGGGGACCATTCACCCCTCCACTTT. Its protein product is CASSQDETGDHSPLHF.

This clonotype has at least ten counts. This rearrangement joins TRBV10-3 to TRBJ2-7; D is ambiguous. The CDR3 sequence is 13 residues long. Germline assignment: CDR1 ENHRY and CDR2 SYGVKD. Deletions cut 5 bases from V and 2 bases from J, with 10 bases between. As DNA, the CDR3 is TGTGCCATCAGTCGGTTTCAAACCTACGAGCAGTACTTC. Residues: CAISRFQTYEQYF.

In this sample, this clonotype turned up many times. V gene TRBV9 combines with J gene TRBJ1-2; 10 bases align to TRBD1. Germline assignment: CDR1 SGDLS and CDR2 YYNGEE. Unmatched junction bases numbered 7, after V lost 0 bases and J lost 8 bases. The CDR3 is 15 amino acids. CDR3 sequence (DNA): TGTGCCAGCAGCGTAGTAGACAGGGGGCTTCGCGGCTACACCTTC. As protein: CASSVVDRGLRGYTF.

Ten or more counts support this clonotype. V gene TRBV9 combines with J gene TRBJ1-2; a possible D gene is TRBD1 (5 bases). Between the trimmed V and J ends, which lost 1 base and 2 bases, there was a span of 12 bases. From germline, CDR1 is SGDLS and CDR2 YYNGEE. This CDR3 has 15 residues. The CDR3 region is CASSVIIEGNYGYTF. CDR3 sequence (DNA): TGTGCCAGCAGCGTAATAATAGAGGGGAACTATGGCTACACCTTC.

This clonotype showed up many times. The chain carries TRBV20-1 and TRBJ1-2; TRBD1 is a possible D gene (5 bases). The CDR3 has 14 residues. The ends were cut back, 5 bases at V and 3 bases at J, with 16 bases in the middle. Germline V lookup: CDR1 DFQATT, CDR2 SNEGSKA (reference sequence). CDR3 sequence reads: CSAWGVGKDYGYTF. The DNA of the CDR3 is TGCAGTGCTTGGGGGGTAGGGAAGGACTATGGCTACACCTTC.

This clonotype has ten or more counts. The chain carries TRBV12-3 or TRBV12-4 and TRBJ1-4, with D possibly TRBD1 on 6 matching bases. V lost 1 base to trimming and J lost 4 bases, with 7 bases between them. The CDR3 length is 14 residues. This chain's CDR3 is CASSLGTVNEKLFF. DNA of the CDR3: TGTGCCAGCAGTTTAGGGACAGTTAATGAAAAACTGTTTTTT.

This clonotype came up many times. The rearrangement joins TRBV5-1 to TRBJ2-5, with TRBD1 matching 7 bases. CDR3 size: 17 residues. CDR1 and CDR2 from the germline V gene are SGHRS and YFSETQ. Trimming at V came to 7 bases and at J to 2 bases, leaving 17 bases not matched to a gene. DNA for the CDR3: TGCGCCAGCTTTTCGACAGGGTTGTACGGCAGGCAAGAGACCCAGTACTTC. Translation: CASFSTGLYGRQETQYF. Filled out from reference TRBV5-1 and TRBJ2-5, the complete variable domain reads KAGVTQTPRYLIKTRGQQVTLSCSPISGHRSVSWYQQTPGQGLQFLFEYFSETQRNKGNFPGRFSGRQFSNSRSEMNVSTLELGDSALYLCASFSTGLYGRQETQYFGPGTRLLVL.

This clonotype was counted many times. This chain uses TRBV7-8 with TRBJ2-7; 10 bases map to TRBD2. The CDR3 is 13 amino acids. The ends lost 5 bases at V and 7 bases at J; junction bases unmatched: 5. Germline V gene lookup returns CDR1 SGHVS and CDR2 FQNEAQ. CDR3 sequence: CASSTGLAWEQYF. The CDR3 coding sequence is TGTGCCAGCAGCACGGGACTAGCGTGGGAGCAGTACTTC.

This clonotype has at least ten counts. J is TRBJ1-4 and V is TRBV15, with TRBD1 matching 8 bases. The CDR3 extends over 16 amino acids. The V gene end was trimmed by 5 bases and the J gene end by 7 bases; junction bases not matched to a gene: 12. Per germline, CDR1 LNHNV and CDR2 YYDKDF (reference sequence). CDR3 nucleotide sequence: TGTGCCACCAGCCGCCAGAGCACAGGGGGGCGTGAAAAACTGTTTTTT. Amino acid sequence: CATSRQSTGGREKLFF.

The chain recombines TRBV11-3 with TRBJ2-1, with 7 bases aligning to TRBD1. Unmatched junction bases numbered 9, after V lost 2 bases and J lost 5 bases. Germline lookup yields CDR1 SGHNT and CDR2 YENEEA. The CDR3 contains 16 residues. The CDR3 nucleotides read TGTGCCAGCAGCTTAAACCGGGACAGAGGGGACAATGAGCAGTTCTTC. Protein sequence: CASSLNRDRGDNEQFF.

Ten or more counts support this clonotype. The genes are TRBV29-1 and TRBJ1-1; no clear D. The CDR3 extends over 14 amino acids. Germline V gene sequence: CDR1 SQVTM, CDR2 ANQGSEA. V gave up 3 bases and J gave up 4 bases, with 15 bases separating them. The CDR3 region is CSVENALGGTEAFF. The CDR3 coding sequence is TGCAGCGTTGAGAACGCCCTAGGAGGCACTGAAGCTTTCTTT. The full variable domain, with the rest looked up from reference TRBV29-1 and TRBJ1-1, is SAVISQKPSRDICQRGTSLTIQCQVDSQVTMMFWYRQQPGQSLTLIATANQGSEATYESGFVIDKFPISRPNLTFSTLTVSNMSPEDSSIYLCSVENALGGTEAFFGQGTRLTVV.

This clonotype has ten or more counts. The chain couples TRBV20-1 to TRBJ2-7; 8 bases fit TRBD1. Germline CDR1 is DFQATT and CDR2 is SNEGSKA (reference sequence). The V segment lost 1 base and the J segment 3 bases; nucleotides outside the gene matches: 8. The CDR3 length is 15 residues. CDR3 sequence reads: CSARAPWTGNYEQYF. DNA of the CDR3: TGCAGTGCTAGAGCCCCCTGGACAGGGAACTACGAGCAGTACTTC.

This clonotype has a count of ten or more. The V gene is TRBV9, the J gene TRBJ2-3; D is uncertain. The CDR3 totals 13 residues. Trimming took 2 bases from V and 0 from J, leaving 4 bases between them. Germline V gives CDR1 SGDLS, CDR2 YYNGEE. CDR3 amino acids: CASSVGSTDTQYF. The CDR3 DNA reads as TGTGCCAGCAGCGTGGGCAGCACAGATACGCAGTATTTT.

This clonotype was picked up one time. This sequence joins TRBV12-3 or TRBV12-4 and TRBJ2-3; D is unresolved. V was cut by 11 bases and J by 0 bases, with 18 bases left in between. This CDR3 contains 15 residues. The CDR3 protein is CAFCLVSTSTDTQYF. The CDR3 DNA is TGTGCCTTCTGTTTAGTATCCACTAGCACAGATACGCAGTATTTT.

This clonotype showed up many times. J is TRBJ2-5 and V is TRBV18; 11 bases line up with TRBD1. CDR3 length equals 14 residues. Germline CDR1 KGHSH, CDR2 LQKENI. J lost 2 bases, V lost 4 bases, and 0 bases had no gene match. The CDR3 DNA follows: TGTGCCAGCTCACGGGACAGGGGGCAAGAGACCCAGTACTTC. Translating gives CASSRDRGQETQYF.

This clonotype was recorded many times. The chain uses TRBV12-3 or TRBV12-4 and TRBJ1-3, with D unclear. This CDR3 comprises 13 residues. V dropped 7 bases and J dropped 4 bases, with 11 bases sitting between them. CDR3 in DNA: TGTGCCAGCATTCAAGGGTTAGGAAACACCATATATTTT. Its protein product is CASIQGLGNTIYF.

This clonotype was counted many times. The chain has TRBV27 and TRBJ2-7; possible D gene TRBD1, 6 bases. The CDR3 is 12 residues long. The V gene's germline CDR1 is MNHEY and CDR2 SMNVEV (reference sequence). V lost 5 bases, J lost 6 bases, and 11 bases lay in between. As DNA, the CDR3 is TGTGCCAGCAGTGTTGCAGGGGCCGAGCAGTACTTC. This codes for CASSVAGAEQYF.

This clonotype has a count of ten or more. The chain recombines TRBV12-3 or TRBV12-4 with TRBJ2-3; 10 bases map to TRBD2. The CDR3 covers 15 residues. The trim removed 5 bases at V and 5 bases at J, leaving 7 bases unmatched. The CDR3 reads CASSVSGGQGDTQYF. DNA for the CDR3: TGTGCCAGCAGTGTTAGCGGGGGGCAGGGAGATACGCAGTATTTT.

This clonotype was detected ten times or more. This sequence joins TRBV7-6 and TRBJ1-4; tentative D call: TRBD1 (5 bases). Deletions cut 5 bases from V and 3 bases from J, with 16 bases between. The CDR3 sequence is 16 residues long. CDR1 is SGHVS and CDR2 is FNYEAQ in the germline V gene. The CDR3 here is CASSRGVLASNEKLFF. In DNA, the CDR3 is TGTGCCAGCAGCAGGGGAGTTCTCGCTTCTAATGAAAAACTGTTTTTT.

Many counts were recorded for this clonotype. The V call is TRBV5-1, the J call TRBJ1-1; D unclear. Looked up from germline, CDR1 is SGHRS and CDR2 is YFSETQ. There are 13 residues in the CDR3. Trimming cost V 4 bases and J 5 bases, with 12 bases left between them. The CDR3 coding sequence is TGCGCCAGCAGCCTCCCTATGAGTACTGAAGCTTTCTTT. Translated: CASSLPMSTEAFF.

Many counts were recorded for this clonotype. The V and J genes are TRBV20-1 and TRBJ2-1; D unclear. The germline V gene has CDR1 DFQATT and CDR2 SNEGSKA (reference sequence). Trimming took 0 bases from V and 2 from J, leaving 14 bases between them. The CDR3 has 16 residues. Here the CDR3 reads CSARDPGSDPYNEQFF. The DNA for the CDR3 is TGCAGTGCTAGAGACCCGGGTTCAGACCCCTACAATGAGCAGTTCTTC.